This TCR beta chain was obtained from a study of blood T cell repertoires in COVID-19. The CDR3 extends over 15 amino acids. The ends were cut back, 0 bases at V and 2 bases at J, with 10 bases in the middle. The V gene's germline CDR1 is LNHNV and CDR2 YYDKDF (reference sequence). The assay was immunoSEQ multiplex PCR, and TCRdb's table has in-frame clones only and misses some. The sample consists of 150,000 to 200,000 clones, more than 75% of them appearing once. Concerning this clone itself: Other DNA sequences from this sample encode an identical CDR3 as well.

The genes are TRBV15 and TRBJ1-1, with a weak D call TRBD1 (5 bases). The TCR originated in a man aged 65-85 years with acute or convalescent COVID-19. Sequencing was done on a sample of peripheral blood. The CDR3 is CATSRDYRGNTEAFF. The CDR3 bases are TGTGCCACCAGCAGAGATTATAGGGGCAACACTGAAGCTTTCTTT.